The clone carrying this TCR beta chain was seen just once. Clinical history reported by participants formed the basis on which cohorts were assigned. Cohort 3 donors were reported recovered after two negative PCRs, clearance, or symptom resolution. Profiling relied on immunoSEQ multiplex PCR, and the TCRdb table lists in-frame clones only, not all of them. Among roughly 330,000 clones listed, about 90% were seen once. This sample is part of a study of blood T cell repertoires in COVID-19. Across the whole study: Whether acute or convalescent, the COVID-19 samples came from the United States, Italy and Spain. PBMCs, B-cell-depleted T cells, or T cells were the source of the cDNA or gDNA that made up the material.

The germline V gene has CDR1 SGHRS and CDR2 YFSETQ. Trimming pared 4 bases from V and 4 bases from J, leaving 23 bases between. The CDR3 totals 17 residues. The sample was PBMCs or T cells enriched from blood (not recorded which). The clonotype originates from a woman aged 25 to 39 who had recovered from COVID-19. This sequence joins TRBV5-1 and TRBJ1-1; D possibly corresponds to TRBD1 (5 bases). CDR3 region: CASSLMGGGDEITEAFF. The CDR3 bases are TGCGCCAGCAGCCTGATGGGTGGGGGGGACGAGATCACTGAAGCTTTCTTT.